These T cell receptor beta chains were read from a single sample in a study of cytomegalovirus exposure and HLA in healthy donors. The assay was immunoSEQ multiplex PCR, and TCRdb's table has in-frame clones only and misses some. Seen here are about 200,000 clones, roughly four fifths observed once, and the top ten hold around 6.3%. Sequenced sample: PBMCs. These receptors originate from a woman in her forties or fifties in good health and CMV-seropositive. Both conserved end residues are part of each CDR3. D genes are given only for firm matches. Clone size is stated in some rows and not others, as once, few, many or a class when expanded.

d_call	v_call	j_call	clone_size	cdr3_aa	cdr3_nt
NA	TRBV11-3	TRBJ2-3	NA	CASSLDRDTTTDTQYF	TGTGCCAGCAGCTTAGACCGGGACACTACCACAGATACGCAGTATTTT
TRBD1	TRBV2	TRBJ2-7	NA	CASRETGSPVDEQYF	TGTGCCAGCAGGGAGACAGGGAGTCCCGTTGACGAGCAGTACTTC
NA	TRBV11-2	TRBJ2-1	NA	CASSYTGRGLSSYNEQFF	TGTGCCAGCAGCTACACAGGCAGGGGCTTGAGCTCCTACAATGAGCAGTTCTTC
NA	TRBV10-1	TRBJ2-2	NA	CASSAGRGNTGELFF	TGCGCCAGCAGTGCTGGACGGGGTAACACCGGGGAGCTGTTTTTT
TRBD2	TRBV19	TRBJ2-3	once	CASSIMASGRVDTQYF	TGTGCCAGTAGTATAATGGCTAGCGGGAGAGTAGATACGCAGTATTTT
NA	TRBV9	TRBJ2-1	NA	CASSSSRGGANEQFF	TGTGCCAGCAGCTCGAGTAGGGGGGGGGCTAATGAGCAGTTCTTC
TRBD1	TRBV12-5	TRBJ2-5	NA	CASGLVRLRDRGPGAQYF	TGTGCTAGTGGTTTGGTCCGACTCCGGGACAGGGGTCCCGGGGCCCAGTACTTC
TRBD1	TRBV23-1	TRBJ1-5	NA	CASSDREEDQPQHF	TGCGCCAGCAGTGACAGGGAGGAGGATCAGCCCCAGCATTTT
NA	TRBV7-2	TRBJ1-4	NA	CASTRSGSGEKLFF	TGTGCCAGCACCCGATCCGGGAGCGGTGAAAAACTGTTTTTT
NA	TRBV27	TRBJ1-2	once	CASSLPGGGGYTF	TGTGCCAGCAGTTTACCCGGGGGTGGAGGCTACACCTTC
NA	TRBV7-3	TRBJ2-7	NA	CASSLTWSRIVPGNYEQYF	TGTGCCAGCAGCTTAACGTGGAGCAGAATAGTTCCGGGAAACTACGAGCAGTACTTC
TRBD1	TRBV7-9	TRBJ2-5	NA	CASSSQGVWETQYF	TGTGCCAGCAGCTCCCAGGGGGTCTGGGAGACCCAGTACTTC
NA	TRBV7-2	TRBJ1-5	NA	CASSRGNEQPQHF	TGTGCCAGCAGCAGGGGGAACGAACAGCCCCAGCATTTT
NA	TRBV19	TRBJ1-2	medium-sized	CASSPGKNYGYTF	TGTGCCAGTAGCCCCGGGAAGAACTATGGCTACACCTTC
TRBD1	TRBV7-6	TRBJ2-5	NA	CASSSTGGTGYQETQYF	TGTGCCAGCAGCTCTACCGGCGGGACAGGGTACCAAGAGACCCAGTACTTC
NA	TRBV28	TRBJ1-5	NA	CASSLGGSNQPQHF	TGTGCCAGCAGTTTAGGGGGGAGCAATCAGCCCCAGCATTTT
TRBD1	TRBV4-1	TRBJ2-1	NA	CASSSGTGAYNEQFF	TGCGCCAGCAGTTCCGGGACAGGGGCCTACAATGAGCAGTTCTTC
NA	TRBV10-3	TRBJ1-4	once	CAIRGANEKLFF	TGTGCCATCAGGGGAGCTAATGAAAAACTGTTTTTT
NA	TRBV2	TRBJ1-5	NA	CASQQQGDQPQHF	TGTGCCAGCCAGCAACAGGGCGATCAGCCCCAGCATTTT
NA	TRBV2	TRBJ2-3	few	CASTVQDRATDTQYF	TGTGCCAGCACGGTCCAGGACAGAGCCACAGATACGCAGTATTTT
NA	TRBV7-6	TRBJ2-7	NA	CASSLSSSNEQYF	TGTGCCAGCAGCTTATCGTCGAGTAACGAGCAGTACTTC
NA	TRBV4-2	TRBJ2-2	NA	CASSQERVARTGELFF	TGTGCCAGCAGCCAAGAGCGGGTAGCTCGAACCGGGGAGCTGTTTTTT
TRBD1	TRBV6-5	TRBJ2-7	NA	CASSYSTGGYEQYF	TGTGCCAGCAGTTACTCCACAGGGGGGTACGAGCAGTACTTC
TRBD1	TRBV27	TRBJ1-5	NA	CASSLSLGAGGYQPQHF	TGTGCCAGCAGTTTATCTCTTGGGGCAGGGGGCTATCAGCCCCAGCATTTT
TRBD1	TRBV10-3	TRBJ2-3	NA	CAITPTGGTVTQYF	TGTGCCATCACCCCGACAGGGGGTACAGTTACGCAGTATTTT
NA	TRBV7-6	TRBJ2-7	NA	CASSERQIGEQYF	TGTGCCAGCAGCGAAAGACAGATTGGGGAGCAGTACTTC
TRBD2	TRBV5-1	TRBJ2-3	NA	CASSLGGGAADTQYF	TGCGCCAGCAGCCTGGGGGGAGGGGCTGCAGATACGCAGTATTTT
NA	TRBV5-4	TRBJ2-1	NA	CASSPDGGGHVNEQFF	TGTGCCAGCAGCCCGGACGGGGGTGGGCACGTAAATGAGCAGTTCTTC
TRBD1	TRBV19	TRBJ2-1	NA	CASSISGTGAHEQFF	TGTGCCAGTAGTATCTCCGGGACAGGGGCCCATGAGCAGTTCTTC
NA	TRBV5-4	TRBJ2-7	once	CASSPPGSPNGEQYF	TGTGCCAGCAGCCCTCCGGGAAGCCCCAATGGCGAGCAGTACTTC
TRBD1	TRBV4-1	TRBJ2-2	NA	CASSRLSDRGRTGELFF	TGCGCCAGCAGCCGCCTGTCGGACAGGGGGCGTACCGGGGAGCTGTTTTTT
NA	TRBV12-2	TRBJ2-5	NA	CASRLDSGAYQETQYF	TGTGCAAGTCGCTTAGACTCAGGGGCATACCAAGAGACCCAGTACTTC
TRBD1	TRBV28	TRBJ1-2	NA	CASSPDRGVDGYTF	TGTGCCAGCAGCCCCGACAGGGGAGTTGATGGCTACACCTTC
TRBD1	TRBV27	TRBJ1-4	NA	CASSFSPGQGSDKLFF	TGTGCCAGCAGTTTTTCTCCGGGACAGGGCAGTGACAAACTGTTTTTT
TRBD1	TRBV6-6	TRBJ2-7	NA	CASSYSDRGLYEQYF	TGTGCCAGCAGTTACTCGGACAGGGGGCTCTACGAGCAGTACTTC
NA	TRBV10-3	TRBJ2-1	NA	CAISEAFNNEQFF	TGTGCCATCAGTGAAGCGTTCAACAATGAGCAGTTCTTC
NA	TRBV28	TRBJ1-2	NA	CASGGGTNYGYTF	TGTGCCAGCGGGGGCGGAACTAACTATGGCTACACCTTC
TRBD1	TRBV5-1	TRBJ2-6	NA	CATDRESSGANVLTF	TGCGCCACCGACAGGGAGAGCTCTGGGGCCAACGTCCTGACTTTC
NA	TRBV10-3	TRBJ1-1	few	CAISDRDRLNTEAFF	TGTGCCATCAGTGACCGCGACAGGCTGAACACTGAAGCTTTCTTT
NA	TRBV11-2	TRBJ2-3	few	CASSLKGADTQYF	TGTGCCAGCAGCTTAAAAGGGGCAGATACGCAGTATTTT